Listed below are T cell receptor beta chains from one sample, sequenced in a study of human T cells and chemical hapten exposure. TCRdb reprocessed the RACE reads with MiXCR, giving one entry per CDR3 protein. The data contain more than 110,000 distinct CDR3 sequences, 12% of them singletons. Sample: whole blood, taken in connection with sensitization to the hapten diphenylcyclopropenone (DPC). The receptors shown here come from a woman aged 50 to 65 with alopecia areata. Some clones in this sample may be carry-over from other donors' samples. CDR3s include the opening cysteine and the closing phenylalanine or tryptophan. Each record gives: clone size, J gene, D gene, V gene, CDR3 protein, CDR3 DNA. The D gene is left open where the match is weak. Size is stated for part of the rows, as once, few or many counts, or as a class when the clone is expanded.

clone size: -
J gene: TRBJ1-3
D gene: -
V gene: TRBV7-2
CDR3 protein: CASSAPGRVSGNTIYF
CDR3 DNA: TGTGCCAGCAGCGCGCCGGGACGAGTCTCTGGAAACACCATATATTTT

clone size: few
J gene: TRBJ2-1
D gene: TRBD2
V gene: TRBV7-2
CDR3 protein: CASSLSTSGWGYEQFF
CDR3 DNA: TGTGCCAGCAGCCTCTCGACTAGCGGGTGGGGGTATGAGCAGTTCTTC

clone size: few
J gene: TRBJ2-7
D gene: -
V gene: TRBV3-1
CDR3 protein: CASSQGDKYEQYF
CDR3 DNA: TGTGCCAGCAGCCAAGGGGACAAATACGAGCAGTACTTC

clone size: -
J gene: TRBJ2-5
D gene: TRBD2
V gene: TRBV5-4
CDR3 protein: CASSKRTSGSQETQYF
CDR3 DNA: TGTGCCAGCAGCAAAAGGACTAGCGGGTCTCAAGAGACCCAGTACTTC

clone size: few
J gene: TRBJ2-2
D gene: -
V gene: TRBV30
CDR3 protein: CAWSLGQGPGELFF
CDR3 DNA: TGTGCCTGGAGTTTAGGGCAGGGCCCCGGGGAGCTGTTTTTT

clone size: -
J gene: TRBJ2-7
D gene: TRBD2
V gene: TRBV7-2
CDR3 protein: CASSHGLAGVLGEQYF
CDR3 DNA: TGTGCCAGCAGCCATGGACTAGCGGGAGTCTTGGGCGAGCAGTACTTC

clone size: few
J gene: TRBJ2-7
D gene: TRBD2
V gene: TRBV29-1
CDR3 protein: CSAGGASGIYEQYF
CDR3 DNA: TGCAGCGCGGGGGGAGCTAGCGGGATTTACGAGCAGTACTTC

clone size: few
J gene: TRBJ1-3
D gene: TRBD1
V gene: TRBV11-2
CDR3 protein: CASSFRRDSSTTAIYF
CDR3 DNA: TGTGCCAGCAGCTTCCGAAGGGACAGCTCCACAACAGCCATATATTTT

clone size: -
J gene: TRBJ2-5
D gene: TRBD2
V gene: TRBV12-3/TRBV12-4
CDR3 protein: CASSLTGGPGGETQYF
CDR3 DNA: TGTGCCAGCAGTTTAACGGGAGGGCCAGGTGGAGAGACCCAGTACTTC

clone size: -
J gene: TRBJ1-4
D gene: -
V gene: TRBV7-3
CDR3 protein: CASSRSAHEKLFF
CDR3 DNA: TGTGCTTCGTCGAGGTCCGCGCATGAAAAACTGTTTTTT

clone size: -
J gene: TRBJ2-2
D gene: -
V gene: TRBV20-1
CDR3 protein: CSARDWARGSNTGELFF
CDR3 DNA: TGCAGTGCTAGAGATTGGGCGAGGGGCTCGAACACCGGGGAGCTGTTTTTT

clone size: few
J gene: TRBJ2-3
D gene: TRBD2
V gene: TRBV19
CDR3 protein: CASSRLARGDTQYF
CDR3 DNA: TGTGCCAGCTCCAGACTAGCCCGAGGAGATACGCAGTATTTT

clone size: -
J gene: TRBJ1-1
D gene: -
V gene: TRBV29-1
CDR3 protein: CSFSIGAGETEAFF
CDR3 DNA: TGCAGCTTCTCGATTGGGGCAGGGGAAACTGAAGCTTTCTTT

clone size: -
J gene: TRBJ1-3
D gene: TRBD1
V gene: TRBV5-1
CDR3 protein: CASSAAPGQGGNTIYF
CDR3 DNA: TGCGCCAGCAGCGCTGCCCCCGGACAGGGAGGAAACACCATATATTTT

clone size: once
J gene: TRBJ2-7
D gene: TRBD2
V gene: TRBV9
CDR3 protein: CASSPQLAAYEQYF
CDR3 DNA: TGTGCCAGCAGTCCACAACTAGCGGCCTACGAGCAGTACTTC

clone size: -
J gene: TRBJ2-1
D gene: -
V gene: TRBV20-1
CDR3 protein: CSARAASRWNEQFF
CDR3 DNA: TGCAGTGCTAGAGCCGCCTCCAGGTGGAATGAGCAGTTCTTC

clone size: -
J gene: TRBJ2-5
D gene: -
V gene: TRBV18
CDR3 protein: CASSLRLLETQYF
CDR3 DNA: TGTGCCAGCTCTCTACGGTTGCTGGAGACCCAGTACTTC

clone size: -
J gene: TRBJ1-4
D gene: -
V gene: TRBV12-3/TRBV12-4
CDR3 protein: CASSLYISGSRGKLFF
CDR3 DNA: TGTGCCAGCAGTTTATATATCTCGGGCAGTCGAGGGAAACTGTTTTTT

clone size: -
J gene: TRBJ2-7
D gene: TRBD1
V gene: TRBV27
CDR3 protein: CASSLMNPGQGAVEQYF
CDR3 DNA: TGTGCCAGCAGTCTGATGAATCCGGGACAGGGGGCAGTCGAGCAGTACTTC

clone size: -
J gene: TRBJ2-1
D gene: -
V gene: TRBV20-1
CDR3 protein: CSARRGSHNEQFF
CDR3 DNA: TGCAGTGCTAGAAGGGGCAGTCACAATGAGCAGTTCTTC

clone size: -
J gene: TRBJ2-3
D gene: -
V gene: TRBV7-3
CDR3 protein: CASSLTSFLTDTQYF
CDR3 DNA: TGTGCCAGCAGCTTAACATCCTTCCTCACAGATACGCAGTATTTT

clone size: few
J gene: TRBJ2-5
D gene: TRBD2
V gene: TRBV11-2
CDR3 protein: CASSLDPAGAGRETQYF
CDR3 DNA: TGTGCCAGCAGCTTAGATCCAGCGGGAGCCGGTAGGGAGACCCAGTACTTC

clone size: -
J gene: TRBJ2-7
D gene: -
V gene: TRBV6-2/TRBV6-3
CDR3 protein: CASSLTTYEQYF
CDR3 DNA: TGTGCCAGCAGTCTGACAACCTACGAGCAGTACTTC

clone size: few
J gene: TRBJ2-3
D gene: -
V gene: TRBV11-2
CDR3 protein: CANSSVGAYTQYF
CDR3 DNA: TGTGCCAACAGCAGTGTGGGGGCTTATACGCAGTATTTT

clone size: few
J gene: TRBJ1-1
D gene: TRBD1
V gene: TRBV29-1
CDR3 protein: CSGDRGGAEAFF
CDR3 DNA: TGCAGCGGTGACAGGGGCGGCGCTGAAGCTTTCTTT

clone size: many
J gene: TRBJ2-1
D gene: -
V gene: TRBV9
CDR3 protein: CASSVGVSALGDNEQFF
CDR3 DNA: TGTGCCAGCAGCGTAGGAGTTAGCGCTCTCGGGGACAATGAGCAGTTCTTC

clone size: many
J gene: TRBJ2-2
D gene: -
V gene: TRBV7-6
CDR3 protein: CASSLGDTGELFF
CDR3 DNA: TGTGCCAGCAGCTTAGGAGACACCGGGGAGCTGTTTTTT

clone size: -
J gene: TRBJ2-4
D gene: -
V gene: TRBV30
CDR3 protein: CAWARKTSGSKNIQYF
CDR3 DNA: TGTGCCTGGGCTAGGAAGACTAGTGGGTCCAAAAACATTCAGTACTTC

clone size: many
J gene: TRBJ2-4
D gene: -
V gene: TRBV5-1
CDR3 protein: CASSSHGNIQYF
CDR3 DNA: TGCGCCAGCAGCTCACACGGAAACATTCAGTACTTC

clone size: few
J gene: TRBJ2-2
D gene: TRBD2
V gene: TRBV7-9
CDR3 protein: CASSPSLAGGTGELFF
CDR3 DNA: TGTGCCAGCAGCCCCTCGCTAGCGGGAGGCACCGGGGAGCTGTTTTTT

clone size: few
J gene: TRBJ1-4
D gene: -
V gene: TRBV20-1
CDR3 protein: CSAARGQDNEKLFF
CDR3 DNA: TGCAGTGCTGCTCGCGGGCAGGACAATGAAAAACTGTTTTTT

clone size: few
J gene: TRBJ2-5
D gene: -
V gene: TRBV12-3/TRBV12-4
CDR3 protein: CASSLGFRQETQYF
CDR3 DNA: TGTGCCAGCAGTTTGGGTTTCCGGCAAGAGACCCAGTACTTC

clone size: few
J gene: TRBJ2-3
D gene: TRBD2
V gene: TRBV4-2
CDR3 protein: CASSPLAGYTDTQYF
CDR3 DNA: TGTGCCAGCAGCCCCCTAGCGGGGTACACAGATACGCAGTATTTT

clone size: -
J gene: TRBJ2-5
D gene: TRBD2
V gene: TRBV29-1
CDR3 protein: CSAPAGGLQETQYF
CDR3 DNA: TGCAGCGCCCCAGCGGGAGGGCTCCAAGAGACCCAGTACTTC

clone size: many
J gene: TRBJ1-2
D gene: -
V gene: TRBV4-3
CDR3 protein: CASSQDLNYGYTF
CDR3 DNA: TGCGCCAGCAGCCAAGACCTAAACTATGGCTACACCTTC

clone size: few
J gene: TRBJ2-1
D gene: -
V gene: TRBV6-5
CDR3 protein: CASSFRTRHEQFF
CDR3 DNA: TGTGCCAGCAGTTTCCGCACTAGACATGAGCAGTTCTTC

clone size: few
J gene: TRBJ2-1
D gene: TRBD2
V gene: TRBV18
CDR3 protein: CASSPQKTSGGSYNEQFF
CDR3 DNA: TGTGCCAGCTCACCACAAAAGACTAGCGGGGGCTCCTACAATGAGCAGTTCTTC

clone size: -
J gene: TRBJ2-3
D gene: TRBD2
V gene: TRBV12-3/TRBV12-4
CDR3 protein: CASSLAVTSGRSDTQYF
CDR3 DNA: TGTGCCAGCAGTTTAGCGGTGACTAGCGGGAGGTCAGATACGCAGTATTTT

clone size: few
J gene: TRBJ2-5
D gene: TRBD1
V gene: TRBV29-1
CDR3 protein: CSVEQGAKTQYF
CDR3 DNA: TGCAGCGTTGAGCAGGGGGCGAAGACCCAGTACTTC

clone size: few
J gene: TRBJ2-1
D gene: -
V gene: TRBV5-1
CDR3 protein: CASSLEGRNNEQFF
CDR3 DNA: TGCGCCAGCAGCTTAGAGGGGAGGAACAATGAGCAGTTCTTC

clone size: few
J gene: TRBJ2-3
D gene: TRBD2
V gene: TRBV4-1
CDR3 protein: CASSQLPSGSTDTQYF
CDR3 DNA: TGCGCCAGCAGCCAACTTCCTAGCGGGAGCACAGATACGCAGTATTTT

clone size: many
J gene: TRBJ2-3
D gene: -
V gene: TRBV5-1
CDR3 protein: CASSLDPSPPDTQYF
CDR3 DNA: TGCGCCAGCAGCTTGGACCCTTCGCCCCCAGATACGCAGTATTTT

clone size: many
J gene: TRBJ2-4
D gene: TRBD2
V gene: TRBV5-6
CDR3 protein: CASSLRSRGSDIQYF
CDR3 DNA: TGTGCCAGCAGCTTGCGTTCGCGGGGGTCCGACATTCAGTACTTC